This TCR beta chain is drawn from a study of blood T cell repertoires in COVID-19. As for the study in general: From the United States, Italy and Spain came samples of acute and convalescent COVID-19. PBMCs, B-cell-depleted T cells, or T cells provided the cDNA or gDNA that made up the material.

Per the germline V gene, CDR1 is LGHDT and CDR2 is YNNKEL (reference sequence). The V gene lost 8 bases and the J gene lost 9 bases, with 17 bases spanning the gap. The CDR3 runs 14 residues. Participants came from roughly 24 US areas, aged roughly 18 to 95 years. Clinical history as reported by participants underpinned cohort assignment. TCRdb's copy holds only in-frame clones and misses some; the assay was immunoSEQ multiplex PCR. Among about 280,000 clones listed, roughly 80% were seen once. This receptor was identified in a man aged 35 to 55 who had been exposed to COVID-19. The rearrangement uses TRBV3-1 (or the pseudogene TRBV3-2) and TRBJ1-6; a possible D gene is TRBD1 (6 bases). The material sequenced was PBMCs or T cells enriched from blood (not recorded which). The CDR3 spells CASATGTKSSPLHF. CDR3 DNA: TGTGCCAGCGCCACCGGGACAAAGAGTTCACCCCTCCACTTT.